These T cell receptor beta chains were read from a single sample in a study of shared clonotypes between healthy human individuals. This table comes from immunoSEQ multiplex PCR, and its TCRdb copy is limited to in-frame clones, with some not included. The sample yields millions of clones, 85% to 95% seen once. The sequencing sample was made of naive CD8+ T cells from PBMCs. All receptors derive from a man younger than 30 in good health. Some clones in this sample may be carry-over from other donors' samples. CDR3s include the opening cysteine and the closing phenylalanine or tryptophan. The D gene is left open where the match is weak. Size tells how often a clone was seen (once, few, many) or the class of an expanded clone, and some rows leave it out.

abundance: .
d_gene: TRBD2
v_gene: TRBV7-6
j_gene: TRBJ2-1
CDR3aa: CASSPMTSGRSGTNNEQFF
CDR3nt: TGTGCCAGCAGCCCCATGACTAGCGGGAGATCGGGTACAAACAATGAGCAGTTCTTC

abundance: .
d_gene: TRBD1
v_gene: TRBV28
j_gene: TRBJ1-5
CDR3aa: CASSIGQGPRPQHF
CDR3nt: TGTGCCAGCAGTATAGGACAGGGTCCCCGGCCCCAGCATTTT

abundance: .
d_gene: .
v_gene: TRBV4-1
j_gene: TRBJ2-3
CDR3aa: CASSQDSITDTQYF
CDR3nt: TGCGCCAGCAGCCAAGATTCCATTACAGATACGCAGTATTTT

abundance: .
d_gene: .
v_gene: TRBV27
j_gene: TRBJ1-5
CDR3aa: CASSLYSRTGPNQPQHF
CDR3nt: TGTGCCAGCAGTCTGTATAGTCGGACGGGACCAAATCAGCCCCAGCATTTT

abundance: .
d_gene: TRBD1
v_gene: TRBV7-8
j_gene: TRBJ2-7
CDR3aa: CASSDRTGSHEQYF
CDR3nt: TGTGCCAGCAGCGACAGGACAGGGTCCCACGAGCAGTACTTC

abundance: .
d_gene: .
v_gene: TRBV19
j_gene: TRBJ1-5
CDR3aa: CASSIGLQRQPQHF
CDR3nt: TGTGCCAGTAGTATAGGTCTACAGAGGCAGCCCCAGCATTTT

abundance: .
d_gene: TRBD2
v_gene: TRBV5-4
j_gene: TRBJ2-1
CDR3aa: CASSLGLAEAGEQFF
CDR3nt: TGTGCCAGCAGCTTGGGTCTAGCGGAGGCGGGTGAGCAGTTCTTC

abundance: .
d_gene: TRBD1
v_gene: TRBV7-6
j_gene: TRBJ1-1
CDR3aa: CASSTPGTENTEAFF
CDR3nt: TGTGCCAGCAGCACCCCCGGGACAGAGAACACTGAAGCTTTCTTT

abundance: .
d_gene: .
v_gene: TRBV27
j_gene: TRBJ2-7
CDR3aa: CASSLNGPSSYEQYF
CDR3nt: TGTGCCAGCAGTCTGAATGGACCGAGCTCCTACGAGCAGTACTTC

abundance: .
d_gene: .
v_gene: TRBV27
j_gene: TRBJ2-3
CDR3aa: CASSLLKTTSTDTQYF
CDR3nt: TGTGCCAGCAGTTTACTTAAAACGACTAGCACAGATACGCAGTATTTT

abundance: .
d_gene: .
v_gene: TRBV6-5
j_gene: TRBJ2-7
CDR3aa: CASSYFSGAYEQYF
CDR3nt: TGTGCCAGCAGTTACTTTTCAGGGGCCTACGAGCAGTACTTC

abundance: .
d_gene: .
v_gene: TRBV9
j_gene: TRBJ2-1
CDR3aa: CASSVGADNEQFF
CDR3nt: TGTGCCAGCAGCGTAGGGGCAGACAATGAGCAGTTCTTC

abundance: .
d_gene: .
v_gene: TRBV7-9
j_gene: TRBJ2-5
CDR3aa: CASSLKGTVFQETQYF
CDR3nt: TGTGCCAGCAGCTTAAAAGGGACTGTCTTCCAAGAGACCCAGTACTTC

abundance: .
d_gene: .
v_gene: TRBV28
j_gene: TRBJ2-2
CDR3aa: CASSLLAWAGELFF
CDR3nt: TGTGCCAGCAGTTTATTAGCGTGGGCCGGGGAGCTGTTTTTT

abundance: once
d_gene: .
v_gene: TRBV5-5
j_gene: TRBJ2-3
CDR3aa: CASTEGQLTDTQYF
CDR3nt: TGTGCCAGCACCGAGGGGCAGCTCACAGATACGCAGTATTTT

abundance: .
d_gene: TRBD2
v_gene: TRBV28
j_gene: TRBJ2-5
CDR3aa: CASSLLGGRASETQYF
CDR3nt: TGTGCCAGCAGTTTATTGGGCGGGAGGGCCTCGGAGACCCAGTACTTC

abundance: .
d_gene: TRBD2
v_gene: TRBV19
j_gene: TRBJ2-1
CDR3aa: CASTPTSGIYNEQFF
CDR3nt: TGTGCCAGCACCCCCACTAGCGGGATCTACAATGAGCAGTTCTTC

abundance: .
d_gene: .
v_gene: TRBV9
j_gene: TRBJ2-7
CDR3aa: CASSERSGNTYEQYF
CDR3nt: TGTGCCAGCAGCGAGAGGTCGGGCAACACCTACGAGCAGTACTTC

abundance: .
d_gene: .
v_gene: TRBV9
j_gene: TRBJ1-1
CDR3aa: CASKGGGNTEAFF
CDR3nt: TGTGCCAGTAAGGGGGGAGGGAACACTGAAGCTTTCTTT

abundance: .
d_gene: TRBD1
v_gene: TRBV11-2
j_gene: TRBJ1-2
CDR3aa: CASSLGTGGSGYTF
CDR3nt: TGTGCCAGCAGCTTAGGGACAGGGGGCTCTGGCTACACCTTC

abundance: .
d_gene: .
v_gene: TRBV18
j_gene: TRBJ1-4
CDR3aa: CASSPLREKLFF
CDR3nt: TGTGCCAGCTCACCCTTACGTGAAAAACTGTTTTTT

abundance: .
d_gene: .
v_gene: TRBV7-6
j_gene: TRBJ2-7
CDR3aa: CASSVRDIIRGPSSYEQYF
CDR3nt: TGTGCCAGCAGCGTCCGGGACATTATTAGAGGACCTAGCTCCTACGAGCAGTACTTC

abundance: .
d_gene: .
v_gene: TRBV27
j_gene: TRBJ2-1
CDR3aa: CASSLVRTDPYNEQFF
CDR3nt: TGTGCCAGCAGTTTAGTGAGGACAGACCCCTACAATGAGCAGTTCTTC

abundance: .
d_gene: .
v_gene: TRBV7-9
j_gene: TRBJ1-2
CDR3aa: CASSLDLTENYGYTF
CDR3nt: TGTGCCAGCAGCTTAGATCTGACAGAGAACTATGGCTACACCTTC

abundance: .
d_gene: TRBD2
v_gene: TRBV7-9
j_gene: TRBJ2-3
CDR3aa: CASSYGLAGGVKDTQYF
CDR3nt: TGTGCCAGCAGCTACGGACTAGCGGGAGGAGTAAAGGATACGCAGTATTTT

abundance: .
d_gene: .
v_gene: TRBV6-8
j_gene: TRBJ2-7
CDR3aa: CASSYPQGIGNEQYF
CDR3nt: TGTGCCAGCAGTTACCCCCAGGGGATTGGCAACGAGCAGTACTTC

abundance: .
d_gene: TRBD1
v_gene: TRBV7-9
j_gene: TRBJ1-2
CDR3aa: CASSPGTGYAVGYTF
CDR3nt: TGTGCCAGCAGCCCTGGGACAGGATATGCAGTAGGCTACACCTTC

abundance: .
d_gene: .
v_gene: TRBV10-2
j_gene: TRBJ2-3
CDR3aa: CASSEPLGRGEDTQYF
CDR3nt: TGCGCCAGCAGTGAGCCCCTCGGAAGGGGAGAAGATACGCAGTATTTT

abundance: once
d_gene: TRBD2
v_gene: TRBV6-6
j_gene: TRBJ2-7
CDR3aa: CASEAGGIHEQYF
CDR3nt: TGTGCCAGCGAAGCGGGAGGAATCCACGAGCAGTACTTC

abundance: .
d_gene: .
v_gene: TRBV5-4
j_gene: TRBJ2-2
CDR3aa: CASSFQYTGELFF
CDR3nt: TGTGCCAGCAGCTTCCAATACACCGGGGAGCTGTTTTTT

abundance: .
d_gene: .
v_gene: TRBV6-5
j_gene: TRBJ1-1
CDR3aa: CASSLGGEVEAFF
CDR3nt: TGTGCCAGCAGCCTCGGTGGGGAAGTTGAAGCTTTCTTT

abundance: .
d_gene: TRBD2
v_gene: TRBV19
j_gene: TRBJ2-7
CDR3aa: CASGPRGGEQYF
CDR3nt: TGTGCCAGTGGCCCCCGGGGGGGCGAGCAGTACTTC

abundance: .
d_gene: TRBD1
v_gene: TRBV27
j_gene: TRBJ2-7
CDR3aa: CASTNRDRGEQYF
CDR3nt: TGTGCCAGCACCAACCGCGACAGGGGAGAGCAGTACTTC

abundance: .
d_gene: TRBD2
v_gene: TRBV10-3
j_gene: TRBJ2-2
CDR3aa: CAISDHTSGRGTGELFF
CDR3nt: TGTGCCATCAGTGACCACACTAGCGGGAGAGGCACCGGGGAGCTGTTTTTT

abundance: once
d_gene: .
v_gene: TRBV25-1
j_gene: TRBJ1-5
CDR3aa: CASSDTEEGRHF
CDR3nt: TGTGCCAGCAGTGATACCGAAGAAGGACGGCATTTT

abundance: .
d_gene: .
v_gene: TRBV19
j_gene: TRBJ2-7
CDR3aa: CASRGDGGPYEQYF
CDR3nt: TGTGCCAGTAGAGGGGACGGAGGACCCTACGAGCAGTACTTC

abundance: .
d_gene: .
v_gene: TRBV27
j_gene: TRBJ2-5
CDR3aa: CASRPSVWGTQETQYF
CDR3nt: TGTGCCAGCAGGCCGTCGGTCTGGGGGACACAAGAGACCCAGTACTTC

abundance: .
d_gene: .
v_gene: TRBV11-2
j_gene: TRBJ2-2
CDR3aa: CASSTKNTGELFF
CDR3nt: TGTGCCAGCAGCACGAAGAACACCGGGGAGCTGTTTTTT

abundance: .
d_gene: TRBD1
v_gene: TRBV5-1
j_gene: TRBJ1-1
CDR3aa: CASSLGARGSVNTEAFF
CDR3nt: TGCGCCAGCAGCTTGGGCGCCAGGGGGTCGGTGAACACTGAAGCTTTCTTT

abundance: .
d_gene: .
v_gene: TRBV18
j_gene: TRBJ2-5
CDR3aa: CASSPSQRGQETQYF
CDR3nt: TGTGCCAGCTCCCCGTCACAGAGAGGGCAAGAGACCCAGTACTTC

abundance: .
d_gene: .
v_gene: TRBV13
j_gene: TRBJ2-7
CDR3aa: CASSLIAAAYEQYF
CDR3nt: TGTGCCAGCAGCTTAATAGCGGCCGCCTACGAGCAGTACTTC

abundance: .
d_gene: .
v_gene: TRBV5-1
j_gene: TRBJ2-5
CDR3aa: CASSLALGLRETQYF
CDR3nt: TGCGCCAGCAGCTTGGCCTTAGGGTTAAGGGAGACCCAGTACTTC

abundance: once
d_gene: .
v_gene: TRBV5-7
j_gene: TRBJ1-1
CDR3aa: CASSLALGNTEAFF
CDR3nt: TGTGCCAGCAGCTTGGCCCTAGGGAACACTGAAGCTTTCTTT